Included here is one T cell receptor beta chain sequence, with context. One end of the junction does not line up with germline, which may come from a read error. Germline V gene sequence: CDR1 SQVTM, CDR2 ANQGSEA. The CDR3 sequence is 15 residues long. Here immunoSEQ multiplex PCR was the method, and the copy in TCRdb shows in-frame clones only, minus some. The sample contains about 67,000 clones, approximately 89% of which appear only once. The data were taken from a study of OX40 agonist ivuxolimab in advanced cancers. The chain combines TRBV29-1 with TRBJ2-7, with TRBD1 matching 7 bases. Sample: CD4+ or CD8+ T cells sorted from blood, taken in a trial of the OX40 agonist ivuxolimab. This TCR derives from an adult with an advanced solid tumor such as melanoma, head and neck, liver or kidney cancer. In nucleotides, the CDR3 is TGCAGCGTTCAAGACCGGGACAGCATAACTTACGAGCAGTACTTC. Translated: CSVQDRDSITYEQYF.